This T cell receptor (beta chain) was captured by sequencing in a study of cytomegalovirus exposure and HLA in healthy donors. Study details: Researchers previously reported finding 117 million unique TCR beta sequences from 170 million or so T cells. Study-level findings and limits: V- and J-gene trimming of TCR beta was linked (in a later analysis) to a missense DCLRE1C variant. In an earlier analysis, productive rearrangement rates for most beta V segments clustered near 87% or 30%. HLA alleles showed associations with some 17,000 TCR beta sequences in a later analysis, at a 0.05 false discovery rate.

Turning to this clone: Its antigen remains unidentified.

PCR used 60 Vbeta primers and 13 Jbeta primers. The method was immunoSEQ multiplex PCR; TCRdb's version includes in-frame clones alone and lacks a portion of them. The data hold fewer than 40,000 clones, with roughly two thirds observed a single time. The clonotype comes from a man aged 35 to 55 in good health and CMV-seropositive. The sequenced sample consisted of PBMCs.

This CDR3 reads CASSLDGRLNEKLFF. Written as DNA, the CDR3 is TGTGCCAGCAGCTTAGATGGGAGGTTGAATGAAAAACTGTTTTTT. The V call is TRBV7-9, the J call TRBJ1-4; D gene uncertain. CDR1 SEHNR and CDR2 FQNEAQ come from the germline V gene (reference sequence). Trimming stripped 1 base from V and 5 bases from J, with 11 bases between. The CDR3 covers 15 residues.